This entry concerns a single T cell receptor (beta chain). The antigen remains undetermined. The CDR3 consists of 14 residues. Trimming took 3 bases from V and 3 from J, leaving 9 bases between them. CDR1 is LNHDA and CDR2 is SQIVND in the germline V gene (reference sequence). A multiplex PCR was run with 60 Vbeta primers and 13 Jbeta primers. Method: immunoSEQ multiplex PCR; TCRdb's copy keeps in-frame clones and lacks some. The sample lists over 150,000 clones, roughly 83% occurring once. The record originates from a study of cytomegalovirus exposure and HLA in healthy donors. Findings and caveats of the study: According to an earlier analysis, most TCR beta V segments yielded productive rearrangements about 87% or about 30% of the time. Further analysis was carried out later, and it showed several of the most significant clusters appearing linked to common viral pathogens. From TCR beta sequences, most subjects' HLA-A and HLA-B alleles were reportedly predicted accurately.

J is TRBJ1-3 and V is TRBV19; a possible D gene is TRBD1 (6 bases). The TCR was taken from a boy aged 2 to 10 in good health and CMV-seronegative. Sequencing was carried out using PBMCs. The CDR3 loop is CASSIARGGNTIYF. Written as DNA, the CDR3 is TGTGCCAGTAGTATCGCCAGGGGTGGAAACACCATATATTTT.